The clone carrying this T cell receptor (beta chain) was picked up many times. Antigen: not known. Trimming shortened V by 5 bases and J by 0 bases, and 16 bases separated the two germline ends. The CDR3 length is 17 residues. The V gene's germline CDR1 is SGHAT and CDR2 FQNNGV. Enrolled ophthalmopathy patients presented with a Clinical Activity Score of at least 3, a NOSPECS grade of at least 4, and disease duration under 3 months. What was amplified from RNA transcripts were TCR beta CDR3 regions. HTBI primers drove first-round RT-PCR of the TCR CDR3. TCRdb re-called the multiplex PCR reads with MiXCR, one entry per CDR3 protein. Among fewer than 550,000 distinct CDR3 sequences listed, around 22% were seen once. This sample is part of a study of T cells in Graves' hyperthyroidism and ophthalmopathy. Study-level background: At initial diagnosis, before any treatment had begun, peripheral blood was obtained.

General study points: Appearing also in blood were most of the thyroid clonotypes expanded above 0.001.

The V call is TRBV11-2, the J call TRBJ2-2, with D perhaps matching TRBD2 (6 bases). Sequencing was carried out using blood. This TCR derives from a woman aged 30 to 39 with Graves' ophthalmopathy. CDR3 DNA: TGTGCCAGCAGCCCCGGGGGATGGGAGCCGAACACCGGGGAGCTGTTTTTT. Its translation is CASSPGGWEPNTGELFF.